The T cell receptor (beta chain) under discussion was sequenced for a study of CD8 T cells in ankylosing spondylitis. Study-level findings and limits: Earlier authors reported some of these motif variants in reactive arthritis synovial fluid and blood. Disease-associated clones were CD8+ and fairly uncommon in peripheral blood. A TCR beta motif of seven or eight highly homologous variants appeared characteristic of ankylosing spondylitis blood.

Germline V gene sequence: CDR1 SQVTM, CDR2 ANQGSEA. The CDR3 spans 13 residues. Trimming pared 7 bases from V and 4 bases from J, leaving 13 bases between. Each TCR beta library was made by quantitative 5'-RACE that incorporated molecular barcodes. From the 5' RACE reads, TCRdb called clonotypes with MiXCR, one entry per CDR3 protein. Among over 150,000 distinct CDR3 sequences listed, 9.5% to 15% were seen once. This clonotype was seen a handful of times. Antigen: not known. The clonotype originates from a male donor with ankylosing spondylitis or in good health (not recorded which). The sample was blood, either unsorted or a sorted T cell fraction (not recorded which). The J gene is TRBJ1-4, the V gene TRBV29-1, with D tentatively TRBD1 (5 bases). The chain's CDR3 is CSARTGFNEKLFF. CDR3 nucleotide sequence: TGCAGCGCCCGTACAGGATTTAATGAAAAACTGTTTTTT.